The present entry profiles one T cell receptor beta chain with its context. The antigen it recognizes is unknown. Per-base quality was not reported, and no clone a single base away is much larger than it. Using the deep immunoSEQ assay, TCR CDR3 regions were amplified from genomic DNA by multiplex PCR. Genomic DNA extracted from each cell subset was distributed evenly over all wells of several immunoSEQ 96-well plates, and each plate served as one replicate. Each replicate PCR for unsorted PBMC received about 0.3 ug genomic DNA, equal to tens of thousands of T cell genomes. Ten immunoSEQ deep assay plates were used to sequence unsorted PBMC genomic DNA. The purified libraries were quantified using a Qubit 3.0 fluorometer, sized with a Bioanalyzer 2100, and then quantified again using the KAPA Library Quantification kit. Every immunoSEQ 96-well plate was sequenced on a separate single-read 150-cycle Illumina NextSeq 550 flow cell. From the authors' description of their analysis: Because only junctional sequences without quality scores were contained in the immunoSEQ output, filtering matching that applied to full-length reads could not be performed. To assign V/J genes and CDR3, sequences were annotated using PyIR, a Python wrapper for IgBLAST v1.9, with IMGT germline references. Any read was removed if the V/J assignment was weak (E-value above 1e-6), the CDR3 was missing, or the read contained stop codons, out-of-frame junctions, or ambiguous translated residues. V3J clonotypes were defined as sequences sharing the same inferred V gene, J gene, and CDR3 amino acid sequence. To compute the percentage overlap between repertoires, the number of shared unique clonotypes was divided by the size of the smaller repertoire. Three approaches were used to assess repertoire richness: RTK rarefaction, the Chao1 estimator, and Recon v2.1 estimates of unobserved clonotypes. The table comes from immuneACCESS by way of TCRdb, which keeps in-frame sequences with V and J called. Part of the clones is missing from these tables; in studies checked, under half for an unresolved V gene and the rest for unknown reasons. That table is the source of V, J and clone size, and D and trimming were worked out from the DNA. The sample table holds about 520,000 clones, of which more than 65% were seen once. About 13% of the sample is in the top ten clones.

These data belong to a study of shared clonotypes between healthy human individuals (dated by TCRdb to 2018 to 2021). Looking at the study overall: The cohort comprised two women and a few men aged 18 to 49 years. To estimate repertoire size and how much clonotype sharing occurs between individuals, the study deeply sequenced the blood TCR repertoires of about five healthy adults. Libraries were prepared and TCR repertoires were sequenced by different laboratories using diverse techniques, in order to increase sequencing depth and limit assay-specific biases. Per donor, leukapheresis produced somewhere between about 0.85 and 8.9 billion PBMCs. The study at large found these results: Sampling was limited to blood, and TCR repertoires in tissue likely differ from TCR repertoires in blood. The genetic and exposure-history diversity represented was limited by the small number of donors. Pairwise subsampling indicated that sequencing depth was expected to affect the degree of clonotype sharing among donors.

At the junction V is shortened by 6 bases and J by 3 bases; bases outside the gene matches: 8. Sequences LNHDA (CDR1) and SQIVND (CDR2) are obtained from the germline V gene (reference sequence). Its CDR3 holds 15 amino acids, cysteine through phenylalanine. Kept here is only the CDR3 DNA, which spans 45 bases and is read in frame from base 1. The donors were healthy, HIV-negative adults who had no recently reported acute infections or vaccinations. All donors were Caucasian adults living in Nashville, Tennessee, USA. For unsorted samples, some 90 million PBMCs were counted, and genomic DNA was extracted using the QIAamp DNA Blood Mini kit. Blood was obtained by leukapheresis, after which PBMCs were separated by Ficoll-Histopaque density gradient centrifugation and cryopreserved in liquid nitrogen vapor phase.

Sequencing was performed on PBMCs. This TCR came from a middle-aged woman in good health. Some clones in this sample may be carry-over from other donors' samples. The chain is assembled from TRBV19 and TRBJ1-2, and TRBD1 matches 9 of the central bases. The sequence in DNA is TGTGCCAGTAGGAAGAGGGACAGGGAGGACTATGGCTACACCTTC. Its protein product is CASRKRDREDYGYTF.